This TCR beta chain was recovered during a study of control samples from healthy donors and cancer patients. This CDR3 has 14 residues. The germline V gene has CDR1 SGHDT and CDR2 YYEEEE. V was clipped by 2 bases and J by 8 bases, with 11 bases between them. Clones were read by immunoSEQ multiplex PCR, and TCRdb kept only the in-frame ones, dropping some. The table records around 95,000 clones, about 90% of them present only once. Sequenced material: blood. J is TRBJ1-6 and V is TRBV5-6; D possibly corresponds to TRBD1 (6 bases). The receptor was derived from a woman aged 45 to 65 in good health. CDR3 residues: CASSFSGDDSPLHF. For the CDR3, the DNA is TGTGCCAGCAGCTTTTCAGGGGATGATTCACCCCTCCACTTT.